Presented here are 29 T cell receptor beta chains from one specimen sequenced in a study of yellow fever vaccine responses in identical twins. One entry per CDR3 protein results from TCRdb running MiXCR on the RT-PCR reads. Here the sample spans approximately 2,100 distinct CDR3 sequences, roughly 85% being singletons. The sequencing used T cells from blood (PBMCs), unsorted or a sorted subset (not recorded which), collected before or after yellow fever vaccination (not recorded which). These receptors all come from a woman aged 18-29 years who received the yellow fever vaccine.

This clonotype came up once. The CDR3 nucleotides are TGTGCCAGCGGGCAGGGGGGGGATTCCTTTAGTCAGCCCCAGCATTTT. Amino acid sequence: CASGQGGDSFSQPQHF. This rearrangement joins TRBV13 to TRBJ1-5; 7 bases match TRBD1. CDR3 length equals 16 residues. The germline V gene encodes CDR1 PRHDT and CDR2 FYEKMQ (reference sequence). The trim removed 8 bases at V and 6 bases at J, leaving 16 bases unmatched.

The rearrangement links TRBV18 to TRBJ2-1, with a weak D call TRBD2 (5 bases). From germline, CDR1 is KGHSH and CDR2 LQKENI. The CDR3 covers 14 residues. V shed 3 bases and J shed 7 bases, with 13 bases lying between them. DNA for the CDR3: TGTGCCAGCTCACCCCCCTTTGGGGAGAATGAGCAGTTCTTC. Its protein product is CASSPPFGENEQFF.

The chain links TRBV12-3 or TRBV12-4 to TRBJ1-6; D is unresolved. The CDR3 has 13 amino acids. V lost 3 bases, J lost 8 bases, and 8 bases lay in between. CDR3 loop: CASSFRVDSPLHF. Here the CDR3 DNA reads TGTGCCAGCAGTTTCCGGGTGGATTCACCCCTCCACTTT.

The CDR3 DNA reads TGTGCCAGCAGCTTGTCGGGGTTCTCTGATTCACCCCTCCACTTT. It translates to CASSLSGFSDSPLHF. The V gene is TRBV7-3, the J gene TRBJ1-6, with unresolved D. The CDR3 has 15 residues. V was cut by 3 bases and J by 8 bases, with 14 bases left in between. Germline V lookup: CDR1 SGHTA, CDR2 FQGTGA.

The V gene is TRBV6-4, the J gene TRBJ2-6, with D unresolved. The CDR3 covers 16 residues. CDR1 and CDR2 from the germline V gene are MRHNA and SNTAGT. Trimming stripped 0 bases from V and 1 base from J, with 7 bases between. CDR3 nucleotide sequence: TGTGCCAGCAGTGACTCAGCAGTGTCTGGGGCCAACGTCCTGACTTTC. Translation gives CASSDSAVSGANVLTF.

CDR3 nucleotide sequence: TGTGCCAGCAGCCTAAACTCCCCCCTAGCGGGGGATGAGCAGTTCTTC. Its protein is CASSLNSPLAGDEQFF. The V gene is TRBV4-2, the J gene TRBJ2-1; the match to TRBD2 covers 10 bases. The CDR3 covers 16 residues. In germline, CDR1 is LGHNA, CDR2 YNFKEQ. V shed 4 bases, J shed 8 bases, and the junction held 11 bases outside the gene matches.

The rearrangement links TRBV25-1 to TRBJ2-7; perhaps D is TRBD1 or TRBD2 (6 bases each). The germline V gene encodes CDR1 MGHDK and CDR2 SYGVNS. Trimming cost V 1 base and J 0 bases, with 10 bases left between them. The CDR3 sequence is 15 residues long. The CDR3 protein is CASSELGGSSYEQYF. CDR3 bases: TGTGCCAGCAGTGAATTAGGGGGGAGCTCCTACGAGCAGTACTTC.

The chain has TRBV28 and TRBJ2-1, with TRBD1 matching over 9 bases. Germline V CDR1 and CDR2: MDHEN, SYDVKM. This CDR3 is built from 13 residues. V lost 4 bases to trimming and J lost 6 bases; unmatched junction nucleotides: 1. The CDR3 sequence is CASSSTGGNEQFF. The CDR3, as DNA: TGTGCCAGCAGTTCGACAGGGGGCAATGAGCAGTTCTTC.

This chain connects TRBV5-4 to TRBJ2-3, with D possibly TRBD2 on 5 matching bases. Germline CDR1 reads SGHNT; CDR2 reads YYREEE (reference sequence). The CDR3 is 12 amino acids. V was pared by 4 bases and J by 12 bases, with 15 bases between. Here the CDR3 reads CASSPNGELQYF. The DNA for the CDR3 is TGTGCCAGCAGCCCCAACGGGGAGTTACAGTATTTT. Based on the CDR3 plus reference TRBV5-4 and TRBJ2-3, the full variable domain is ETGVTQSPTHLIKTRGQQVTLRCSSQSGHNTVSWYQQALGQGPQFIFQYYREEENGRGNFPPRFSGLQFPNYSSELNVNALELDDSALYLCASSPNGELQYFGPGTRLTVL.

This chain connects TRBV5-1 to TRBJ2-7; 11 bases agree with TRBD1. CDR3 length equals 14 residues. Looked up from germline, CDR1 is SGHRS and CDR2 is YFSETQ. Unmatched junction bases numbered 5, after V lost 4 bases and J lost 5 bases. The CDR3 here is CASSTGQGADEQYV. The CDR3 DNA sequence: TGCGCCAGCAGCACCGGACAGGGGGCCGACGAGCAGTACGTC.

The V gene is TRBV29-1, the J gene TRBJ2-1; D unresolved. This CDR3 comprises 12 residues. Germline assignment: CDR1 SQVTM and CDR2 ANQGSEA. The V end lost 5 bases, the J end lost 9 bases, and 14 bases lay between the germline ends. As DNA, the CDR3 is TGCAGCGTTTTAGCAGGTGGAGTTGAGCAGTTCTTC. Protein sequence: CSVLAGGVEQFF.

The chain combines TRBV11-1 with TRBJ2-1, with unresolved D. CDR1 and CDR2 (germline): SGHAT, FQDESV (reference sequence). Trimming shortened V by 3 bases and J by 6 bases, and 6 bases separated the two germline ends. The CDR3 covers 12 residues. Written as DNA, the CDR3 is TGTGCCAGCAGCTTGTTTGGCAATGAGCAGTTCTTC. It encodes CASSLFGNEQFF.

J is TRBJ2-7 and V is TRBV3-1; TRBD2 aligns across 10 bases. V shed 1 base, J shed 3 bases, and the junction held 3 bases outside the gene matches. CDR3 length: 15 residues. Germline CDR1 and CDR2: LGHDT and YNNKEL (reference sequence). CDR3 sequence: CASSQVPSGSYEQYF. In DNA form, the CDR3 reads TGTGCCAGCAGCCAAGTTCCTAGCGGGAGCTACGAGCAGTACTTC.

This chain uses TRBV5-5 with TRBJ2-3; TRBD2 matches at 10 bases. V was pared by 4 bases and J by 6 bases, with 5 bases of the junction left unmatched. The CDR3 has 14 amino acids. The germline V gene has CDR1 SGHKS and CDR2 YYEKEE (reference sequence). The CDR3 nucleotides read TGTGCCAGCAGCCGGACTAGCGGAGCTGATACGCAGTATTTT. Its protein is CASSRTSGADTQYF.

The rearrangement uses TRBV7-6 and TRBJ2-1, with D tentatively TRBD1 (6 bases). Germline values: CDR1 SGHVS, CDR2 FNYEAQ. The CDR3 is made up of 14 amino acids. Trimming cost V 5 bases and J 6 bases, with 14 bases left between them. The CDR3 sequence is CASSLFAGVNEQFF. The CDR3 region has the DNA TGTGCCAGCAGCCTATTCGCAGGGGTCAATGAGCAGTTCTTC.

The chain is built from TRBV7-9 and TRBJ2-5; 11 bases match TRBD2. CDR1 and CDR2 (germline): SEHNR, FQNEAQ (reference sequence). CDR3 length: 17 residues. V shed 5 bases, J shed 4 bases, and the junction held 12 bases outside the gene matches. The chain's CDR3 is CASSRSLAGEWPETQYF. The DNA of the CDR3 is TGTGCCAGCAGCCGATCACTAGCGGGAGAGTGGCCAGAGACCCAGTACTTC. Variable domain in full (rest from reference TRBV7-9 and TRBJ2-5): DTGVSQNPRHKITKRGQNVTFRCDPISEHNRLYWYRQTLGQGPEFLTYFQNEAQLEKSRLLSDRFSAERPKGSFSTLEIQRTEQGDSAMYLCASSRSLAGEWPETQYFGPGTRLLVL.

The CDR3 protein is CASSDSPGRNTDTQYF. The CDR3 nucleotides read TGTGCCAGCAGTGACAGCCCAGGGAGGAACACAGATACGCAGTATTTT. This chain joins TRBV2 and TRBJ2-3; weak D call: TRBD2 (6 bases). This CDR3 has 16 residues. Germline V CDR1 and CDR2: SNHLY, FYNNEI. The ends were cut back, 3 bases at V and 2 bases at J, with 15 bases in the middle.

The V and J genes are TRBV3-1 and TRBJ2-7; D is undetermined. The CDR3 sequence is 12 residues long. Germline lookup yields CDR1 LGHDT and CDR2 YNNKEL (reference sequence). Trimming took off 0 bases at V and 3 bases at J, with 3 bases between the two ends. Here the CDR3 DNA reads TGTGCCAGCAGCCAAGAGGACTACGAGCAGTACTTC. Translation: CASSQEDYEQYF.

CDR3 sequence (DNA): TGTGCCAGCATACAGACAGGTGCAGCTTTCTTT. This codes for CASIQTGAAFF. The chain is built from TRBV28 and TRBJ1-1, with D perhaps matching TRBD1 (6 bases). Deletions cut 7 bases from V and 10 bases from J, with 13 bases between. The CDR3 runs 11 residues. Germline assignment: CDR1 MDHEN and CDR2 SYDVKM.

The CDR3 loop is CASSVDGRLDTEAFF. The CDR3 DNA follows: TGTGCCAGCAGCGTAGATGGGAGATTGGACACTGAAGCTTTCTTT. V usage is TRBV9 and J usage is TRBJ1-1; D unclear. This CDR3 contains 15 residues. Trimming took off 0 bases at V and 3 bases at J, with 12 bases between the two ends. The germline V gene encodes CDR1 SGDLS and CDR2 YYNGEE.

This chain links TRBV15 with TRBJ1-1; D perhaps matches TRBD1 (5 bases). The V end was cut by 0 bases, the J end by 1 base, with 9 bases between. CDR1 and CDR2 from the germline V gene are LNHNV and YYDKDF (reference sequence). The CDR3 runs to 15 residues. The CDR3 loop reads CATSRDRRENTEAFF. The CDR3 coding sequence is TGTGCCACCAGCAGAGATCGCAGGGAGAACACTGAAGCTTTCTTT.

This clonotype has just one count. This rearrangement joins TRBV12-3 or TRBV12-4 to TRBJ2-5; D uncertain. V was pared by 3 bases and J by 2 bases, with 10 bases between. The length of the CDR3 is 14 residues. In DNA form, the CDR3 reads TGTGCCAGCAGTTTCGTCTCCGCACAAGAGACCCAGTACTTC. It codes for CASSFVSAQETQYF.

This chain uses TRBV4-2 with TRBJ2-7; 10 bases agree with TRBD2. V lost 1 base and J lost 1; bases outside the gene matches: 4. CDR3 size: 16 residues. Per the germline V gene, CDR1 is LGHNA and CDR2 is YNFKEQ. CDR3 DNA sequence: TGTGCCAGCAGCCAAGGGCTAGCGGGAGAGTCCTACGAGCAGTACTTC. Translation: CASSQGLAGESYEQYF.

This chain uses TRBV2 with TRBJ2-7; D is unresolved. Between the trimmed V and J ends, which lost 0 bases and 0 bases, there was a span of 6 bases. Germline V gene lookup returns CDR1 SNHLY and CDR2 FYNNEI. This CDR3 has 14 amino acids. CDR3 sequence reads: CASSEAGNSYEQYV. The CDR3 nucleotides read TGTGCCAGCAGTGAAGCGGGCAACTCCTACGAGCAGTACGTC.

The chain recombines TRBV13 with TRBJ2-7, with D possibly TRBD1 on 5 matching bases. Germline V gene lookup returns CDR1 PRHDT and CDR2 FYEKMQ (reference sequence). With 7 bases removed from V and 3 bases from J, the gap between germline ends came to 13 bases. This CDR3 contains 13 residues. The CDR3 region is CASTTPQGYEQYV. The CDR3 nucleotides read TGTGCCAGCACCACGCCTCAGGGCTACGAGCAGTACGTC.

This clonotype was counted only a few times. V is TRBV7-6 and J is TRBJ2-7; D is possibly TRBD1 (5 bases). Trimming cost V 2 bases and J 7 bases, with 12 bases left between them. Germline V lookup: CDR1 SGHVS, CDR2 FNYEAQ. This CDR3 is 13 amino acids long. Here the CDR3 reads CASSLSAAGEQYF. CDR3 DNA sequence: TGTGCCAGCAGCTTATCAGCAGCAGGGGAGCAGTACTTC.

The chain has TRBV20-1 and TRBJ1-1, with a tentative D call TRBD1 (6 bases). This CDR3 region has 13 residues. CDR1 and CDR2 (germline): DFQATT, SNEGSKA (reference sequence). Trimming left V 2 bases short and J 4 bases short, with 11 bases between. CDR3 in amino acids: CSARPQGSTEAFF. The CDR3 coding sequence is TGCAGTGCTAGACCACAGGGTTCCACTGAAGCTTTCTTT.

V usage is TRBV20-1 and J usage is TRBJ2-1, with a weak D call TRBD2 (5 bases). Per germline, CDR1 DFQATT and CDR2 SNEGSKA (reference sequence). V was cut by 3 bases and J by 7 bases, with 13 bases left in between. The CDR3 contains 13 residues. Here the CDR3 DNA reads TGCAGTGCTAGGAGTCTAGCTGGGAATGAGCAGTTCTTC. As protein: CSARSLAGNEQFF.

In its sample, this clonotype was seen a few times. In nucleotides, the CDR3 is TGTGCCAGCAGTCAGGGCAGGGTCGTGGGTAACTATGGCTACACCTTC. Its protein is CASSQGRVVGNYGYTF. V is TRBV6-1 and J is TRBJ1-2, with D possibly being TRBD1 (5 bases). This CDR3 has 16 amino acids. Trimming stripped 5 bases from V and 1 base from J, with 17 bases between. Germline-derived CDR1 and CDR2 are MNHNS and SASEGT.